This T cell receptor beta chain was retrieved from a study of cytomegalovirus exposure and HLA in healthy donors. This clone was found once. Its antigen is not identified. Whole-study findings and limits: The study dropped some indistinguishable V segments, TRBV6-2 and TRBV6-3 among them.

The PCR contained 60 Vbeta and 13 Jbeta primers. Repertoires were generated with immunoSEQ multiplex PCR, while TCRdb's copy carries only in-frame clones and drops some. The sample has some 120,000 clones, around 80% seen once. This CDR3 contains 15 residues. The ends were cut back, 4 bases at V and 2 bases at J, with 13 bases in the middle. Germline values: CDR1 MNHEY, CDR2 SVGAGI. This chain connects TRBV6-5 to TRBJ2-3, with a tentative D call TRBD1 (6 bases). The specimen was PBMCs. The TCR sequence derives from a man in his thirties or forties in good health and CMV-seronegative. In DNA form, the CDR3 reads TGTGCCAGCAGTTCCCCGGGACATTACACAGATACGCAGTATTTT. Translating it yields CASSSPGHYTDTQYF.